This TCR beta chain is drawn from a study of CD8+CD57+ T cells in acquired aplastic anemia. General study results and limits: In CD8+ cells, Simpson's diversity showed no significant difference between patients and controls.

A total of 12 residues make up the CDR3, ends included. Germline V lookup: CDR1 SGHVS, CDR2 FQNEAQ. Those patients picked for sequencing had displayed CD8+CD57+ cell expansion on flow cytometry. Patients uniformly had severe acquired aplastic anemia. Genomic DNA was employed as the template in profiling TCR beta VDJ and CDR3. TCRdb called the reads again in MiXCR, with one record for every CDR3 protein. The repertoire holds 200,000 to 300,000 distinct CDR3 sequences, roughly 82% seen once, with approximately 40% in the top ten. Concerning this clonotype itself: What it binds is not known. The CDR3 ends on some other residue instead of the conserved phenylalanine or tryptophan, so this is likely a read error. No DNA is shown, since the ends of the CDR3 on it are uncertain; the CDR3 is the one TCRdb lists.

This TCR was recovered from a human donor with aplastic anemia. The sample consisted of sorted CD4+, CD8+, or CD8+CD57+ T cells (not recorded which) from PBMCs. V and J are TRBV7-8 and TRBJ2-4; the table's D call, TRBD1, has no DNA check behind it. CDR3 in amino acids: CASSGAGGLDTQ.